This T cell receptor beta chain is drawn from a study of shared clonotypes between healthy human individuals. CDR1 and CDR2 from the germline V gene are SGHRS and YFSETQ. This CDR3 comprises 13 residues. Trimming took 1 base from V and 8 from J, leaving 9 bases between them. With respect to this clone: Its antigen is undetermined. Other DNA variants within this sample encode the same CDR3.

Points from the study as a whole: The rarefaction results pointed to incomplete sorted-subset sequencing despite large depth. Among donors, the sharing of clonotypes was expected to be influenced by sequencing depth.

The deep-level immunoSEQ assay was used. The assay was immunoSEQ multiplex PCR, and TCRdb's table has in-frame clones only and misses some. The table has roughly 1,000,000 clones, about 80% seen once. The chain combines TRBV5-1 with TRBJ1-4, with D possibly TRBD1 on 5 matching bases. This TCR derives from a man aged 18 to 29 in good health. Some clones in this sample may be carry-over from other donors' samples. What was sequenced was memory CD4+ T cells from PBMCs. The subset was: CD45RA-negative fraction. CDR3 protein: CASSLQGNEKLFF. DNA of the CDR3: TGCGCCAGCAGCTTGCAGGGTAACGAAAAACTGTTTTTT.